This is a list of T cell receptor beta chains from one sample in a study of cytomegalovirus exposure and HLA in healthy donors. Clones were sequenced by immunoSEQ multiplex PCR, and TCRdb holds only the in-frame ones, with some missing. The sample yields approximately 120,000 clones, 15% to 20% seen once. The sequenced material came from PBMCs. The source of these receptors is a female donor in good health and CMV-seropositive. CDR3s include the opening cysteine and the closing phenylalanine or tryptophan. A D gene is named only where the DNA matches it firmly. Size values are once, few and many counts, or a class for expanded clones, and some rows have none.

>TRBV7-9|-|-|TRBJ1-6
TGTGCCAGCAGCTTAGCACGGGGTTCACCCCTCCACTTT
CASSLARGSPLHF
>TRBV5-4|few|TRBD2|TRBJ2-5
TGTGCCAGCAGCCCTCGGGCTAGCGGGAGGACAGAGACCCAGTACTTC
CASSPRASGRTETQYF
>TRBV6-5|-|-|TRBJ2-5
TGTGCCAGCAGTTACACCCCCTTTTCAGAGGCCCAGTACTTC
CASSYTPFSEAQYF
>TRBV9|-|TRBD2|TRBJ2-2
TGTGCCAGCAGCGAGACTAGCGGGACGACCACCGGGGAGCTGTTTTTT
CASSETSGTTTGELFF
>TRBV6-5|-|TRBD1|TRBJ2-7
TGTGCCAGCAAGAGACAGGGTGGCGAGCAGTACTTC
CASKRQGGEQYF
>TRBV27|-|TRBD1|TRBJ1-1
TGTGCCAGCAGTTCATTTGCTGGGACAGGGGACACTGAAGCTTTCTTT
CASSSFAGTGDTEAFF
>TRBV4-2|-|TRBD2|TRBJ2-2
TGTGCCAGCAGCCGTATTACAGCGGGGCCCGGCGGGGAGCTGTTTTTT
CASSRITAGPGGELFF
>TRBV19|few|TRBD1|TRBJ2-7
TGTGCCAGTATGCCGGGACAGGGGCCCTACGAGCAGTACTTC
CASMPGQGPYEQYF
>TRBV6-1|-|-|TRBJ1-5
TGTGCCAGCAGTAACAGGGACCAACAGCCCCAGCATTTT
CASSNRDQQPQHF
>TRBV5-4|-|-|TRBJ2-2
TGTGCCAGCAGCTTAAGCCCGGACACCGGGGAGCTGTTTTTT
CASSLSPDTGELFF
>TRBV7-9|-|-|TRBJ2-2
TGTGCCAGCAGCTTAATGGGGCGCCCCGGGGAGCTGTTTTTT
CASSLMGRPGELFF
>TRBV20-1|-|-|TRBJ1-1
TGCAGTGCTAGTTACTCCGCTGAAGCTTTCTTT
CSASYSAEAFF
>TRBV15|few|-|TRBJ2-5
TGTGCCACCAGCAGCAGACAGTACCAAGAGACCCAGTACTTC
CATSSRQYQETQYF
>TRBV27|-|TRBD2|TRBJ2-3
TGTGCCAGCAGTTTACGGGGAGGGAAGGTGAGGATTTTATCTAGCACAGATACGCAGTATTTT
CASSLRGGKVRILSSTDTQYF
>TRBV4-3|-|-|TRBJ1-4
TGCGCCAGCAGCCAAGGGGGCGCGGATAAACTGTTTTTT
CASSQGGADKLFF
>TRBV6-5|-|-|TRBJ2-1
TGTGCCAGCAGACTTAGCGGAAGCTCCTACAATGAGCAGTTCTTC
CASRLSGSSYNEQFF
>TRBV28|few|TRBD1|TRBJ2-7
TGTGCCAGCAGTGACCGGGACAGGGGGCTCGACGAGCAGTACTTC
CASSDRDRGLDEQYF
>TRBV27|-|-|TRBJ2-1
TGTGCCAGCAGTTACCCTGGCAGTGAGCAGTTCTTC
CASSYPGSEQFF
>TRBV30|-|TRBD2|TRBJ2-3
TGTGCCTGTAGCGGGGGGGCCTTCGATACGCAGTATTTT
CACSGGAFDTQYF
>TRBV5-1|few|TRBD1|TRBJ1-2
TGCGCCAGCAGCGTGGGACAGGCGGAGTATGGCTACACCTTC
CASSVGQAEYGYTF
>TRBV5-4|-|-|TRBJ2-7
TGTGCCAGCAGCTTGAGAATACGGGGACTCAACTCCTACGAGCAGTACTTC
CASSLRIRGLNSYEQYF
>TRBV15|-|-|TRBJ2-7
TGTGCCACCAGCAGAAACAGGGCCCTCGAGCAGTACTTC
CATSRNRALEQYF
>TRBV6-5|few|TRBD1|TRBJ1-2
TGTGCCAGCAGGCTCAATCGGCAGGGGGGCTATGGCTACACCTTC
CASRLNRQGGYGYTF
>TRBV5-4|few|-|TRBJ1-1
TGTGCCAGCAGCTTGGATTTTTTCAGCGCTGAGATCTTCTTT
CASSLDFFSAEIFF
>TRBV2|-|-|TRBJ1-4
TGTGCCAGCAGTGAACAGGCGGAAAAACTGTTTTTT
CASSEQAEKLFF
>TRBV4-3|-|-|TRBJ1-5
TGCGCCAGCAGCCAAGAGAGATTCCAGCCCCAGCATTTT
CASSQERFQPQHF
>TRBV7-3|-|-|TRBJ1-1
TGTGCCAGCAGCTTACCCGATAGTTCCTCTGAAGCTTTCTTT
CASSLPDSSSEAFF
>TRBV5-8|-|-|TRBJ2-7
TGTGCCAGCAGCTGGGGCAGGGGATCCTACGAGCAGTACTTC
CASSWGRGSYEQYF
>TRBV5-4|-|-|TRBJ2-4
TGTGCCAGCAGCTCAGGCCCCACAGGGCGCGAGGCCAAAAACATTCAGTACTTC
CASSSGPTGREAKNIQYF
>TRBV4-1|-|TRBD2|TRBJ2-5
TGCGCCAGCAGCGGGACCGGGACTAAACAAGAGACCCAGTACTTC
CASSGTGTKQETQYF
>TRBV5-6|-|-|TRBJ1-1
TGTGCCAGCAGCTCGGGAGGCATGGAAGTCGAGCTTGGAGCTTTCTTT
CASSSGGMEVELGAFF
>TRBV7-6|few|-|TRBJ1-5
TGTGCCAGCAGCTTAGGTGGCAGAATTGGTCAGCCCCAGCATTTT
CASSLGGRIGQPQHF
>TRBV4-1|-|TRBD1|TRBJ1-5
TGCGCCAGCAGCCAAGTAGGACAGGGTGATCAGCCCCAGCATTTT
CASSQVGQGDQPQHF